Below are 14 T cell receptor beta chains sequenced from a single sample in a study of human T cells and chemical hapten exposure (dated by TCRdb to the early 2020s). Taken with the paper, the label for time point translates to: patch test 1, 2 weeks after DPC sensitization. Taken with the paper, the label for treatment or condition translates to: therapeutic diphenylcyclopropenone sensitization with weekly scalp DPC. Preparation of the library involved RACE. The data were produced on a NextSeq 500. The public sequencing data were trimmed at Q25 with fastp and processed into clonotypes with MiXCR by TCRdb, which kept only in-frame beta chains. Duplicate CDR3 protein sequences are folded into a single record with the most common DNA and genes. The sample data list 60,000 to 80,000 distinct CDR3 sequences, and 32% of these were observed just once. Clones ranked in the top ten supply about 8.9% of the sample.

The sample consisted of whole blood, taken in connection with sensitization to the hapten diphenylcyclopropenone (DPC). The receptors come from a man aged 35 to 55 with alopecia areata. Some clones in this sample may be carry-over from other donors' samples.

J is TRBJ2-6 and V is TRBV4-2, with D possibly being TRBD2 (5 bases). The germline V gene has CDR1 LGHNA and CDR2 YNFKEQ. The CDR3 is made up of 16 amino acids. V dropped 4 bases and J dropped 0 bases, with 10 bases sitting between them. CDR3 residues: CASSPERGSGANVLTF. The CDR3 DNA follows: TGTGCCAGCAGCCCCGAACGGGGCTCTGGGGCCAACGTCCTGACTTTC.

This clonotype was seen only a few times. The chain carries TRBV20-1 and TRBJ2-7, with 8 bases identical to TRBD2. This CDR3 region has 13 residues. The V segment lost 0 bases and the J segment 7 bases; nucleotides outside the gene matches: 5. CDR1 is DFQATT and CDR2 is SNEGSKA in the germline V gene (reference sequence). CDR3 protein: CSARDPLAAEQYF. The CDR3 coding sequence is TGCAGTGCTAGAGATCCACTAGCGGCTGAGCAGTACTTC.

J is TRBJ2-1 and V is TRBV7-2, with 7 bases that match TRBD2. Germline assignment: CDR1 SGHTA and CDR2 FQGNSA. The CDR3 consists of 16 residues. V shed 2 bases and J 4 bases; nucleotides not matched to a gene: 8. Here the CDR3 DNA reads TGTGCCAGCAGCTTAAGTCCTAGCGGAAGTTACAATGAGCAGTTCTTC. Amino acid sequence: CASSLSPSGSYNEQFF.

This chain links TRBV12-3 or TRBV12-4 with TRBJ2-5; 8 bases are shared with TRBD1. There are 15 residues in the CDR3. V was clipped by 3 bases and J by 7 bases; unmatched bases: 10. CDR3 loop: CASSFTGTGEGTQYF. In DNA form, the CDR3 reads TGTGCCAGCAGTTTCACCGGGACAGGAGAAGGGACCCAGTACTTC.

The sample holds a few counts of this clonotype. The CDR3 reads CASTSTSGSYTQYF. CDR3 bases: TGTGCCAGCACCTCCACTAGCGGGAGTTATACGCAGTATTTT. The V gene is TRBV3-1, the J gene TRBJ2-3, with 11 nucleotides matching TRBD2. The CDR3 sequence is 14 residues long. CDR1 and CDR2 (germline): LGHDT, YNNKEL (reference sequence). V lost 7 bases and J lost 7; bases outside the gene matches: 7.

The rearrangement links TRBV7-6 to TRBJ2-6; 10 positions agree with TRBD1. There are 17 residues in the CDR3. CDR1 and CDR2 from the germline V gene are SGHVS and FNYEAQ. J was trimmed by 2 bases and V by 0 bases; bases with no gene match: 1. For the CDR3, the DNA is TGTGCCAGCAGCTTAGCGGACAGGGGGACTGGGGCCAACGTCCTGACTTTC. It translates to CASSLADRGTGANVLTF.

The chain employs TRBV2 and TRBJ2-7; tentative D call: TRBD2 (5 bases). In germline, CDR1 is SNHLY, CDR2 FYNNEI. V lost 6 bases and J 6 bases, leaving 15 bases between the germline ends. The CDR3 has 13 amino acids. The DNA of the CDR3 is TGTGCCAGCAGCAGTCTAGTCGGGGTCGAGCAGTACTTC. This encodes CASSSLVGVEQYF.

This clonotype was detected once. CDR3 coding DNA: TGTGCCAGCAGGATGACGGGCTACAATGAGCAGTTCTTC. This translates into CASRMTGYNEQFF. The V and J genes are TRBV5-6 and TRBJ2-1; D is unclear. V shed 5 bases and J shed 3 bases, with 9 bases lying between them. Per the germline V gene, CDR1 is SGHDT and CDR2 is YYEEEE. The CDR3 has 13 residues.

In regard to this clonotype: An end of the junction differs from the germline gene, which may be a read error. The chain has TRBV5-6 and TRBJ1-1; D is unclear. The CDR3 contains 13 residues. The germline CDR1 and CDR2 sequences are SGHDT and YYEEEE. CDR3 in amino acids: CASIRGGDTETFF. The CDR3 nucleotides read TGTGCCAGCATACGGGGAGGTGACACTGAAACTTTCTTT.

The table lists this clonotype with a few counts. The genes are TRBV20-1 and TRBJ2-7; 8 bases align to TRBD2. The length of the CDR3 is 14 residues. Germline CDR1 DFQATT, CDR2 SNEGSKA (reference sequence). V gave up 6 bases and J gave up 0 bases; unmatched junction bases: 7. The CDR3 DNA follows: TGCAGTGCAAATCTAGCGGGTTCCTCCTACGAGCAGTACTTC. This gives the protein CSANLAGSSYEQYF.

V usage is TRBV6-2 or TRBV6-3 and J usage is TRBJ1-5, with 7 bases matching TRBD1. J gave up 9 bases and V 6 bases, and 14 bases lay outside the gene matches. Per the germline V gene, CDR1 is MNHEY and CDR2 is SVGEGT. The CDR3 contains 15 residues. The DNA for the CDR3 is TGTGCCAGCAGGCCCACGACAGGGATATTGTGGCCCCAGCATTTT. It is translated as CASRPTTGILWPQHF.

The CDR3 here is CSARRNDGYTF. CDR3 DNA: TGCAGTGCTAGACGGAACGATGGCTACACCTTC. This chain uses TRBV20-1 with TRBJ1-2; no clear D. The CDR3 covers 11 residues. With 2 bases removed from V and 6 bases from J, the gap between germline ends came to 7 bases. CDR1 is DFQATT, CDR2 SNEGSKA, per germline (reference sequence).

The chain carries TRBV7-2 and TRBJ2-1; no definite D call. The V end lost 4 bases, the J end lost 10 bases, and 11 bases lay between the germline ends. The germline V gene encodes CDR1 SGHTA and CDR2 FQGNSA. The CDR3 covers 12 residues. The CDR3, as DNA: TGTGCCAGCAGCTCCGACATGCGGGAGCAGTTCTTC. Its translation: CASSSDMREQFF.

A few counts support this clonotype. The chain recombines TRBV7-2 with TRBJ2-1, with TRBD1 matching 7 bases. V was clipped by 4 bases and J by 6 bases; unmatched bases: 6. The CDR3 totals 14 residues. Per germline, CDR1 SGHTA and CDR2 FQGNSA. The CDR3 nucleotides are TGTGCCAGCAGCTCTAGCTCAGGGGGCAATGAGCAGTTCTTC. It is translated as CASSSSSGGNEQFF.